This T cell receptor beta chain is from a study of T cell responses to AZD1222 COVID-19 vaccine (dated by TCRdb to the early 2020s). With respect to the entire study: A total of 230 to 250 trial participants underwent TCR sequencing, of whom under 220 had received two doses of AZD1222 and some 25 had received two doses of the MenACWY control vaccine. Trial participants were enrolled by age into subgroups of 18-55, 56-69 and 70-plus years, and around 140, 26 and 57 TCR-sequenced participants, respectively, were included in these subgroups. The investigation overall reported the following: Most participants were white British and females outnumbered males, and the authors suggested that clonal diversity may have been underestimated. The 56-69-year group was small, and its depth increase did not reach significance, likely because of low power. CD4 TCRs associated with the vaccine covered the entire spike protein, and the dominant responses were in regions 160-218 and 743-854. Reportedly, almost half of the unique spike-specific TCRs recognized epitopes lying outside the regions that are mutated in the B.1.351 and B.1.1.7 variants. Because no day 14 peak-response samples were available, repertoires were characterized only after the peak T cell response. Spike-specific TCR breadth and depth rose significantly after two AZD1222 doses compared with day 0 and with MenACWY recipients. Only a handful of AZD1222 recipients were SARS-CoV-2 seropositive at baseline, limiting conclusions about previously exposed vaccinees.

On this clone: Its specific antigen is unknown. Base qualities are missing; no much larger clone stands one base away.

V and J are trimmed by 3 bases and 1 base, and the gene matches miss 5 bases of the junction. There are 15 amino acids in the CDR3, from cysteine to phenylalanine inclusive. Left in the record is the CDR3 DNA by itself, 45 bases read in frame from the first base. CDR1 and CDR2 (SGHTA, FQGTGA) derive from the germline V gene. Read against the paper, the sample's time point label means: baseline before first vaccination. The treatment or condition label, as the study defines it: meningococcal conjugate vaccine given as trial control. Vaccinee samples came from UK trials COV001 and COV002, including a single-blind randomized controlled phase 2/3 trial of AZD1222 (ChAdOx1 nCoV-19) in healthy adults. Trial participant PBMC samples were collected at day 0 and day 28 after the second dose for TCRbeta chain sequencing. The CDR3 regions of human TCRbeta chains were subjected to immunosequencing. The study's own analysis went as follows. Repertoire TCRs were matched against a reference library of SARS-CoV-2-specific TCRs generated with the MIRA antigen-specificity platform. Breadth meant the fraction of unique TCRs that were SARS-CoV-2-associated, whereas depth meant the fraction of total T cells that were SARS-CoV-2-associated. Using the MIRA data, each spike-specific TCR was assigned both to the spike region to which the TCR was reactive and to a CD4 or CD8 class. Log10-transformed breadth and depth values were compared by one-way ANOVA with Sidak's multiple comparisons tests. TCRdb holds this immuneACCESS table with in-frame rearrangements only. Some clones are missing; in checked studies, unresolved V genes explain under half, and the rest has no known cause. D and trimming were read from the DNA, whereas the V and J calls and clone size are those reported in that table. The sample table contains approximately 98,000 clones; only one count was recorded for about 92% of them. The top ten hold roughly 3.2% of the sample.

The receptor comes from an adult in good health. The rearrangement combines TRBV7-3 with TRBJ2-7, with 8 junctional bases fitting TRBD1. The sample here was peripheral blood, taken on day 0 of MenACWY control vaccination. The DNA sequence is as follows: TGTGCCAGCAGCTTGAGACAGGGGAGTTCCTACGAGCAGTACTTC. Its amino acids are CASSLRQGSSYEQYF. Outside the CDR3, residues come from the reference TRBV7-3 and TRBJ2-7 proteins, so the full variable domain is: GAGVSQTPSNKVTEKGKYVELRCDPISGHTALYWYRQSLGQGPEFLIYFQGTGAADDSGLPNDRFFAVRPEGSVSTLKIQRTERGDSAVYLCASSLRQGSSYEQYFGPGTRLTVT.